The 14 T cell receptor beta chains presented below share a single source sample, sequenced in a study of Ad26.COV2.S vaccination and SARS-CoV-2 variants. Sequenced by immunoSEQ multiplex PCR; TCRdb stores in-frame clones only, minus some. The table lists some 340,000 clones, just under 85% of them singletons. This sample's treatment: 15 to 20 received Ad26.COV2.S at low or high dose, single or two shots; 5 received placebo; per-sample allocation not given. Following the first vaccine or placebo injection, samples were taken on day 63. Sample: peripheral blood, taken in a trial of Ad26.COV2.S vaccine versus placebo. The receptors were sampled from a person between 18 and 59 years old who received the Ad26.COV2.S COVID-19 vaccine or a placebo.

This CDR3 is CASSEMGLANFSSYTQYF. In DNA form, the CDR3 reads TGCGCCAGCAGTGAAATGGGACTAGCGAATTTTTCTTCATATACGCAGTATTTT. This chain connects TRBV10-1 to TRBJ2-3; 10 bases fit TRBD2. With 3 bases clipped from V and 7 bases from J, the junction kept 16 bases outside the gene matches. The CDR3 has 18 amino acids. The germline V gene encodes CDR1 WNHNN and CDR2 SYGVQD (reference sequence).

This clone was seen ten or more times. CDR3: CASSRLPGQRYNEQFF. The DNA for the CDR3 is TGTGCCAGCAGCCGTCTCCCGGGACAGAGATACAATGAGCAGTTCTTC. The chain links TRBV3-1 (or the pseudogene TRBV3-2) to TRBJ2-1, with 7 bases lining up with TRBD1. V lost 4 bases, J lost 4 bases, and 10 bases stayed unmatched. Germline V gives CDR1 LGHDT, CDR2 YNNKEL (reference sequence). This CDR3 is 16 amino acids long.

The chain carries TRBV28 and TRBJ1-2; 9 nucleotides align to TRBD1. The V gene's germline CDR1 is MDHEN and CDR2 SYDVKM. There are 16 residues in the CDR3. J gave up 2 bases and V 6 bases, and 10 bases lay outside the gene matches. The CDR3 here is CASSSIGQGSNYGYTF. CDR3 bases: TGTGCCAGCAGCTCCATCGGACAGGGGAGCAACTATGGCTACACCTTC.

V usage is TRBV5-1 and J usage is TRBJ2-7, with 10 bases identical to TRBD1. This CDR3 is 14 amino acids long. CDR1 is SGHRS, CDR2 YFSETQ, per germline. With V trimmed by 4 bases and J by 2 bases, 3 bases remained unmatched. The CDR3 coding sequence is TGCGCCAGCAGCCGGGGACAGGGGCCCTACGAGCAGTACTTC. Translated, it gives CASSRGQGPYEQYF. Using reference TRBV5-1 and TRBJ2-7 for the parts outside the CDR3, the full variable domain is KAGVTQTPRYLIKTRGQQVTLSCSPISGHRSVSWYQQTPGQGLQFLFEYFSETQRNKGNFPGRFSGRQFSNSRSEMNVSTLELGDSALYLCASSRGQGPYEQYFGPGTRLTVT.

The chain links TRBV28 to TRBJ1-1; D gene ambiguous. Trimming removed 3 bases at V and 9 bases at J, with 8 bases between. CDR3 length equals 11 residues. The germline V gene has CDR1 MDHEN and CDR2 SYDVKM. Here the CDR3 reads CASSLESKAFF. CDR3 bases: TGTGCCAGCAGTTTGGAGAGTAAAGCTTTCTTT.

J is TRBJ1-2 and V is TRBV4-2; 12 nucleotides line up with TRBD1. The CDR3 sequence is 18 residues long. The junction had 18 bases not matched to a gene; V was cut back by 5 bases and J by 8 bases. Germline CDR1 LGHNA, CDR2 YNFKEQ. In nucleotides, the CDR3 is TGTGCCAGCAGCGACATACCGGGACAGGGGGCGCTTGTTGAAGGCTACACCTTC. Residues: CASSDIPGQGALVEGYTF.

The rearrangement joins TRBV18 to TRBJ1-1; D is uncertain. The germline V gene encodes CDR1 KGHSH and CDR2 LQKENI. The CDR3 runs to 14 residues. Trimming removed 2 bases from V and 4 bases from J, with 11 bases in between. The CDR3 loop is CASSPFRDGTEAFF. The CDR3 DNA is TGTGCCAGCTCACCATTTCGGGATGGCACTGAAGCTTTCTTT. Variable domain in full (rest from reference TRBV18 and TRBJ1-1): NAGVMQNPRHLVRRRGQEARLRCSPMKGHSHVYWYRQLPEEGLKFMVYLQKENIIDESGMPKERFSAEFPKEGPSILRIQQVVRGDSAAYFCASSPFRDGTEAFFGQGTRLTVV.

This chain uses TRBV6-1 with TRBJ1-5, with a tentative D call TRBD1 (5 bases). Germline CDR1 is MNHNS and CDR2 is SASEGT. With 2 bases removed from V and 6 bases from J, the gap between germline ends came to 11 bases. This CDR3 spans 14 amino acids. CDR3 region: CASSEWGGSQPQHF. CDR3 bases: TGTGCCAGCAGTGAATGGGGGGGAAGTCAGCCCCAGCATTTT.

This CDR3 reads CASSLDLGQYNEQFF. The DNA of the CDR3 is TGTGCCAGCAGCTTAGATCTAGGACAGTACAATGAGCAGTTCTTC. V and J are TRBV7-9 and TRBJ2-1; a possible D gene is TRBD1 (6 bases). The CDR3 is 15 amino acids. The V gene's germline CDR1 is SEHNR and CDR2 FQNEAQ (reference sequence). V lost 1 base, J lost 4 bases, and 11 bases lay in between. The full variable domain, rest sourced from reference TRBV7-9 and TRBJ2-1, is DTGVSQNPRHKITKRGQNVTFRCDPISEHNRLYWYRQTLGQGPEFLTYFQNEAQLEKSRLLSDRFSAERPKGSFSTLEIQRTEQGDSAMYLCASSLDLGQYNEQFFGPGTRLTVL.

This sequence joins TRBV5-8 and TRBJ1-5; no clear D gene. The germline V gene encodes CDR1 SGHTS and CDR2 YDEGEE. Trimming cost V 5 bases and J 5 bases, with 11 bases left between them. The CDR3 is 13 residues long. CDR3 region: CASSLSRDQPQHF. The CDR3 DNA sequence: TGTGCCAGCAGTCTAAGTAGGGATCAGCCCCAGCATTTT.

The rearrangement uses TRBV6-5 and TRBJ1-3; tentatively, D is TRBD1 (5 bases). This CDR3 contains 16 residues. Trimming cost V 0 bases and J 1 base, with 10 bases left between them. Germline V CDR1 and CDR2: MNHEY, SVGAGI. DNA for the CDR3: TGTGCCAGCAGTTACTCCAGGGTATTGTCTGGAAACACCATATATTTT. Translated: CASSYSRVLSGNTIYF.

The CDR3 bases are TGTGCCATCAGTGAGGGAGTAAGCACAGATACGCAGTATTTT. Protein sequence: CAISEGVSTDTQYF. The V call is TRBV10-3, the J call TRBJ2-3; D is unresolved. This CDR3 has 14 amino acids. V was clipped by 2 bases and J by 0 bases, with 6 bases between them. CDR1 is ENHRY, CDR2 SYGVKD, per germline.

Concerning this clone itself: It is unclear where the CDR3 begins or ends on the DNA, so no DNA is shown, and the CDR3 is as TCRdb lists it. The chain is built from TRBV12-1 and TRBJ2-5; the table assigns TRBD1, which was not confirmed against the DNA. TRBV12-1 is a pseudogene segment. The CDR3 is 15 amino acids in total, end residues counted. The CDR3 reads CASSLGEVGQGAQYF.

The chain combines TRBV28 with TRBJ1-3, with 7 bases identical to TRBD1. Per the germline V gene, CDR1 is MDHEN and CDR2 is SYDVKM. The CDR3 has 15 residues. The V segment lost 5 bases and the J segment 2 bases; nucleotides outside the gene matches: 6. For the CDR3, the DNA is TGTGCCAGCAGTAAAGACACAGGGGCTGGAAACACCATATATTTT. Translating it yields CASSKDTGAGNTIYF.